These T cell receptor beta chains were read from a single sample in a study of T cells in Graves' hyperthyroidism and ophthalmopathy. In TCRdb, the multiplex PCR reads were re-called with MiXCR into one record per CDR3 protein. The table records more than 500,000 distinct CDR3 sequences, about 16% of them present only once. Sequencing input: blood. These receptor sequences come from a woman aged 30 to 39 with Graves' ophthalmopathy. Each CDR3 is given with its conserved first and last residue. The order of the fields is clone size, V gene, D gene, J gene, CDR3 protein, CDR3 DNA. A D gene is named only where the DNA matches it firmly. Some rows have no size entry. The others give once, few or many, or a class for an expanded clone.

.	TRBV27	TRBD2	TRBJ2-3	CASSTRLAGVGRTITDTQYF	TGTGCCAGCAGTACGAGACTAGCGGGAGTAGGGAGGACTATCACAGATACGCAGTATTTT
few	TRBV28	TRBD2	TRBJ2-5	CASSPGGAQYF	TGTGCCAGCAGCCCTGGGGGGGCCCAGTACTTC
many	TRBV30	.	TRBJ1-6	CASTTAEYNSPLHF	TGTGCCTCGACGACAGCAGAGTATAATTCACCCCTCCACTTT
.	TRBV4-3	TRBD1	TRBJ1-6	CASSQDGQVNPPLHF	TGCGCCAGCAGCCAAGATGGACAGGTCAATCCACCCCTCCACTTT
.	TRBV15	TRBD1	TRBJ1-1	CATSRTGAMNTEAFF	TGTGCCACCAGCAGAACAGGGGCCATGAACACTGAAGCTTTCTTT
many	TRBV25-1	.	TRBJ2-7	CASTPDGVRRRPYEQYF	TGTGCCAGCACCCCCGATGGAGTGAGACGGCGCCCCTACGAGCAGTACTTC
many	TRBV11-2	.	TRBJ2-7	CASSPALLGTHYEQYF	TGTGCCAGCAGCCCCGCCCTCCTCGGGACACATTACGAGCAGTACTTC
many	TRBV5-4	.	TRBJ1-6	CASSLGASPLHF	TGTGCCAGCAGCTTAGGGGCTTCACCCCTCCACTTT
many	TRBV7-2	.	TRBJ2-7	CASSLGLQQYF	TGTGCCAGCAGCTTAGGACTGCAGCAGTACTTC
few	TRBV7-3	TRBD1	TRBJ2-6	CASSQAGGSGANVLTF	TGTGCCAGCAGCCAGGCAGGGGGCTCTGGGGCCAACGTCCTGACTTTC
few	TRBV29-1	TRBD1	TRBJ2-7	CSVEAGTGSHEQYF	TGCAGCGTTGAGGCCGGGACAGGTTCCCACGAGCAGTACTTC